This TCR beta chain comes out of a study of T cell repertoires in aging, cancer and after chemotherapy. Rearranged V-D-J TRB sequences were amplified with a mixed TRB-A/B primer pool. From the multiplex PCR reads, TCRdb called clonotypes with MiXCR, one entry per CDR3 protein. The sample yields about 4,200 distinct CDR3 sequences, under 35% seen once. This clonotype is labeled medium-sized. Trimming shortened V by 4 bases and J by 2 bases, and 9 bases separated the two germline ends. Germline lookup yields CDR1 GTSNPN and CDR2 SVGIG (reference sequence). The CDR3 extends over 13 amino acids. TCR beta rearrangements were amplified from peripheral blood genomic DNA.

The clonotype was recovered from a human donor with a blood cancer. Sequencing used blood. V and J are TRBV30 and TRBJ1-3; a possible D gene is TRBD1 (5 bases). The CDR3 loop reads CAWNRGPGNTIYF. The CDR3 DNA reads as TGTGCCTGGAATCGGGGACCTGGAAACACCATATATTTT.